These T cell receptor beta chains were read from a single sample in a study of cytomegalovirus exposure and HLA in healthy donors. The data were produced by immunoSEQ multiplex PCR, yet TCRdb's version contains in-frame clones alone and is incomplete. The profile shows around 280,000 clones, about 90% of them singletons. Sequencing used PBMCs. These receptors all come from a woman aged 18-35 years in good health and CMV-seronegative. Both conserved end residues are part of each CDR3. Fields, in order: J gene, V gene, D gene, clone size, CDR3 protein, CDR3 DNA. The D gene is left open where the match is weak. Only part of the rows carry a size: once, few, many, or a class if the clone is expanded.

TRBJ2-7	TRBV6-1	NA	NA	CASNWMPEDEQYF	TGTGCCAGCAATTGGATGCCGGAGGATGAGCAGTACTTC
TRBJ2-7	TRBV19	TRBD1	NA	CASSLGTGESEQYF	TGTGCCAGTAGTCTCGGGACAGGGGAAAGCGAGCAGTACTTC
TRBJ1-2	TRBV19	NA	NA	CASSPPDSTFNYGYTF	TGTGCCAGTAGTCCCCCCGACAGTACGTTTAACTATGGCTACACCTTC
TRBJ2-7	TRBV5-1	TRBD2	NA	CASSSQRGGYEQYF	TGCGCCAGCAGCTCTCAGCGGGGGGGGTACGAGCAGTACTTC
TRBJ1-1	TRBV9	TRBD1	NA	CASSVGAGQGNTEAFF	TGTGCCAGCAGCGTTGGGGCAGGACAGGGGAACACTGAAGCTTTCTTT
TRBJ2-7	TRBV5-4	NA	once	CASSLEREQYF	TGTGCCAGCAGCTTGGAGCGGGAGCAGTACTTC
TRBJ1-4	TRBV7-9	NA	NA	CSSSLGGLNEKLFF	TGTTCCAGCAGCTTAGGGGGACTTAATGAAAAACTGTTTTTT
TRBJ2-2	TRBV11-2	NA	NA	CASSPRQNTGELFF	TGTGCCAGCAGCCCGCGACAGAACACCGGGGAGCTGTTTTTT
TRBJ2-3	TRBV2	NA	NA	CASRSRRGAPSTDTQYF	TGTGCCAGCAGATCACGTCGTGGAGCGCCTAGCACAGATACGCAGTATTTT
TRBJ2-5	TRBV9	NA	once	CASSLTAGQETQYF	TGTGCCAGCAGCCTCACGGCAGGGCAAGAGACCCAGTACTTC
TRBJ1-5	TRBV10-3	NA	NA	CAISEGGASNQPQHF	TGTGCCATCAGTGAGGGTGGGGCTAGCAATCAGCCCCAGCATTTT
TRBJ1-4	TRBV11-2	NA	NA	CASSLIGTGGEKLFF	TGTGCCAGCAGCTTAATCGGGACGGGGGGTGAAAAACTGTTTTTT
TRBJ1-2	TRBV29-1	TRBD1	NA	CSAGQGADGYTF	TGCAGCGCAGGACAGGGGGCCGATGGCTACACCTTC
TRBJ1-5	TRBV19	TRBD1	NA	CASSEDRVRQPQHF	TGTGCCAGTAGTGAGGACAGGGTCAGACAGCCCCAGCATTTT
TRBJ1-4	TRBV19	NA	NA	CASSPRATNEKLFF	TGTGCCAGTAGCCCGAGAGCAACTAATGAAAAACTGTTTTTT
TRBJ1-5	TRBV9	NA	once	CASSVGGGGAYQPQHF	TGTGCCAGCAGCGTAGGAGGAGGGGGGGCGTATCAGCCCCAGCATTTT
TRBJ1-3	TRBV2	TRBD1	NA	CASSVTGRTTIYF	TGTGCCAGCAGTGTGACAGGGCGAACCACCATATATTTT
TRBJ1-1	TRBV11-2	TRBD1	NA	CASSQGGSEAFF	TGTGCCAGCAGCCAGGGGGGCTCTGAAGCTTTCTTT
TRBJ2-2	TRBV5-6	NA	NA	CASSRRQNTGELFF	TGTGCCAGCAGCCGTAGACAGAACACCGGGGAGCTGTTTTTT
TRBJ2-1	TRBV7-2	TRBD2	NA	CASSLTSGGNEQFF	TGTGCCAGCAGCCTGACTAGCGGGGGGAATGAGCAGTTCTTC
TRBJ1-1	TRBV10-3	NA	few	CAISGREGNTEAFF	TGTGCCATCAGTGGTCGGGAGGGGAACACTGAAGCTTTCTTT
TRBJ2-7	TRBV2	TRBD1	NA	CASRETGLQYEQYF	TGTGCCAGCAGGGAGACAGGGCTCCAGTACGAGCAGTACTTC
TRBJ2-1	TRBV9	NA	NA	CASSVEGGQYNEQFF	TGTGCCAGCAGCGTAGAGGGGGGACAGTACAATGAGCAGTTCTTC
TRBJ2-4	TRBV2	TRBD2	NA	CASSSLLAGIRIQYF	TGTGCCAGCAGTTCCCTACTAGCGGGGATTAGGATTCAGTACTTC
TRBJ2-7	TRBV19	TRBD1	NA	CASSIGAGGYEQYF	TGTGCCAGTAGTATAGGGGCAGGGGGCTACGAGCAGTACTTC
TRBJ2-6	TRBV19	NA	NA	CATTPPSVGGANVLTF	TGTGCCACCACTCCGCCTTCAGTCGGGGGGGCCAACGTCCTGACTTTC
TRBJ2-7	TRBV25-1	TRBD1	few	CASSDRQGLGEQYF	TGTGCCAGCAGTGACCGACAGGGGTTGGGGGAGCAGTACTTC
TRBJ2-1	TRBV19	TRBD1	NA	CASSTPRTGNNEQFF	TGTGCCAGTAGTACCCCTCGGACAGGGAACAATGAGCAGTTCTTC
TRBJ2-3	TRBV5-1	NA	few	CASSLDGASTDTQYF	TGCGCCAGCAGCTTGGATGGAGCTAGCACAGATACGCAGTATTTT
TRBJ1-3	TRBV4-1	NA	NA	CASSPFGREYSTIYF	TGCGCCAGCAGCCCATTCGGCAGGGAATACAGCACCATATATTTT
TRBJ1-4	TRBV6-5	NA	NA	CASSPFRQVEEKLFF	TGTGCCAGCAGTCCCTTCCGACAAGTCGAAGAAAAACTGTTTTTT
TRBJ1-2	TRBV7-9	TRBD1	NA	CASSSTGGYGYTF	TGTGCCAGCAGCTCCACAGGGGGCTATGGCTACACCTTC